The present TCR beta chain was sequenced within a study of blood T cell repertoires in COVID-19. The assay was immunoSEQ multiplex PCR, and TCRdb's table has in-frame clones only and misses some. Of 65,000 to 100,000 clones listed, about four fifths are singletons. This TCR came from a human donor in a cohort sampled during active COVID-19. Sequencing input: peripheral blood.

The CDR3 nucleotides are TGTGCCAGCAGTGAAGCGGCAGGGGGAGACTATGGCTACACCTTC. Residues: CASSEAAGGDYGYTF. This sequence joins TRBV6-1 and TRBJ1-2, with 7 bases lining up with TRBD1. The CDR3 is 15 amino acids. Germline V lookup: CDR1 MNHNS, CDR2 SASEGT. Trimming cost V 0 bases and J 3 bases; bases outside gene matches: 4.